Presented here are 11 T cell receptor beta chains from one specimen sequenced in a study of chemoradiotherapy in HPV16-positive cancers (dated 2022 in TCRdb). Libraries came from the immunoSEQ multiplex PCR assay. Here the immuneACCESS table is served through TCRdb, limited to in-frame sequences with V and J called. Missing clones are a known gap in these copies; in checked studies unresolved V genes cover under half, and the rest lacks a known reason. This sample comprises about 5,400 clones, 89% of them detected only once. The ten top clones hold 1.9% of the sample. The sequencing used blood, collected from a patient who underwent chemoradiotherapy. These receptors all stem from a human donor with HPV-associated anogenital cancer.

The chain employs TRBV5-6 and TRBJ2-1; D gene uncertain. Germline V CDR1 and CDR2: SGHDT, YYEEEE. CDR3 length equals 12 residues. V lost 2 bases and J 6 bases, leaving 6 bases between the germline ends. The CDR3 sequence: CASSFSVNEQFF. The CDR3 nucleotides read TGTGCCAGCAGCTTTAGTGTCAATGAGCAGTTCTTC. Complete variable domain (other parts from reference TRBV5-6 and TRBJ2-1): DAGVTQSPTHLIKTRGQQVTLRCSPKSGHDTVSWYQQALGQGPQFIFQYYEEEERQRGNFPDRFSGHQFPNYSSELNVNALLLGDSALYLCASSFSVNEQFFGPGTRLTVL.

The chain has TRBV30 and TRBJ2-3, with D perhaps matching TRBD1 (7 bases). Germline V gene lookup returns CDR1 GTSNPN and CDR2 SVGIG (reference sequence). V was pared by 4 bases and J by 7 bases, with 21 bases between. There are 15 residues in the CDR3. CDR3 protein: CAWKPGGTNVYTQYF. The CDR3 nucleotides are TGTGCCTGGAAGCCAGGGGGGACCAACGTATATACGCAGTATTTT.

This clone turned up a few times. This chain uses TRBV5-1 with TRBJ1-5; 9 nucleotides agree with TRBD1. The CDR3 contains 14 residues. Looked up from germline, CDR1 is SGHRS and CDR2 is YFSETQ. The ends lost 4 bases at V and 5 bases at J; junction bases unmatched: 4. CDR3 bases: TGCGCCAGCAGCCAGGGACAGGGAGATCAGCCCCAGCATTTT. It translates to CASSQGQGDQPQHF.

The J gene is TRBJ1-1, the V gene TRBV19; D perhaps matches TRBD1 (5 bases). The CDR3 length is 14 residues. The germline CDR1 and CDR2 sequences are LNHDA and SQIVND (reference sequence). V lost 1 base and J 4 bases, leaving 10 bases between the germline ends. The CDR3 reads CASSIVQGVTEAFF. CDR3 in DNA: TGTGCCAGTAGTATAGTGCAGGGTGTCACTGAAGCTTTCTTT.

The gene calls are TRBV4-2 and TRBJ2-1, with 11 bases that match TRBD1. The V segment lost 1 base and the J segment 9 bases; nucleotides outside the gene matches: 8. Per germline, CDR1 LGHNA and CDR2 YNFKEQ. The CDR3 totals 16 residues. The CDR3 DNA reads as TGTGCCAGCAGCCAAGGGGGACAGGGGGTAGCCAGTGAGCAGTTCTTC. It yields the protein CASSQGGQGVASEQFF.

The chain couples TRBV7-9 to TRBJ1-5, with TRBD1 matching 10 bases. V gave up 5 bases and J gave up 2 bases; unmatched junction bases: 6. Germline V gene lookup returns CDR1 SEHNR and CDR2 FQNEAQ (reference sequence). The CDR3 runs 16 residues. The CDR3 here is CASSPGGTGGNQPQHF. The CDR3 DNA reads as TGTGCCAGCAGCCCAGGAGGGACAGGGGGCAATCAGCCCCAGCATTTT.

V and J are TRBV7-2 and TRBJ2-7; 10 bases are a match to TRBD1. CDR1 is SGHTA, CDR2 FQGNSA, per germline. Trimming took 5 bases from V and 2 from J; bases not matched to a gene: 6. CDR3 size: 15 residues. CDR3 DNA sequence: TGTGCCAGCAGCCCCCGGACAGGGGGGACCTACGAGCAGTACTTC. The encoded protein is CASSPRTGGTYEQYF.

This clone was counted between two and nine times. The chain employs TRBV5-6 and TRBJ1-1; perhaps TRBD1 as D (5 bases). The CDR3 totals 12 residues. Germline V CDR1 and CDR2: SGHDT, YYEEEE. Trimming took 3 bases from V and 7 from J, leaving 10 bases between them. CDR3 DNA sequence: TGTGCCAGCAGCTGGGGGACGGGTGAAGCTTTCTTT. This sequence encodes CASSWGTGEAFF.

The V gene is TRBV5-4, the J gene TRBJ2-3, with a possible D match to TRBD1 (6 bases). The CDR3 is 17 residues long. The germline gives CDR1 SGHNT, CDR2 YYREEE (reference sequence). V dropped 4 bases and J dropped 0 bases, with 18 bases sitting between them. The CDR3 nucleotides read TGTGCCAGCAGCCCCAGTACAGGGCGCCAAAGCACAGATACGCAGTATTTT. It encodes CASSPSTGRQSTDTQYF.

This clone was seen a handful of times. The rearrangement joins TRBV28 to TRBJ2-1; no firm D call. Germline CDR1 is MDHEN and CDR2 is SYDVKM. Trimming cost V 6 bases and J 6 bases, with 6 bases left between them. This CDR3 region has 11 residues. This CDR3 reads CASRRINEQFF. Written as DNA, the CDR3 is TGTGCCAGCAGACGTATCAATGAGCAGTTCTTC.

CDR3 in DNA: TGTGCCAGCAGCTCGGGACTAGCGACTTACGAGCAGTACTTC. Its translation: CASSSGLATYEQYF. J is TRBJ2-7 and V is TRBV6-5; 10 bases map to TRBD2. Trimming at V came to 6 bases and at J to 4 bases, leaving 6 bases not matched to a gene. Germline lookup yields CDR1 MNHEY and CDR2 SVGAGI. The length of the CDR3 is 14 residues.